The 15 T cell receptor beta chains in this list originate from one sample, sequenced in a study of blood T cells in healthy people across ages. It was with a sample-barcoded 5' primer and a J-beta primer mix that a second PCR of about 6 to 11 cycles was run. TCRdb called the 5' RACE reads again in MiXCR, with one record for every CDR3 protein. The sample lists 850,000 to 1,300,000 distinct CDR3 sequences, over 35% occurring once. Sequencing used blood. These receptors were collected from a woman in her fifties or sixties in good health.

This rearrangement joins TRBV18 to TRBJ2-5; D possibly corresponds to TRBD2 (5 bases). Per the germline V gene, CDR1 is KGHSH and CDR2 is LQKENI. This CDR3 is built from 14 residues. Between the trimmed V and J ends, which lost 3 bases and 4 bases, there was a span of 12 bases. Here the CDR3 DNA reads TGTGCCAGCTCACCGGAGGTTTTCTCAGAGACCCAGTACTTC. Encoded protein: CASSPEVFSETQYF.

Comment on this clonotype: One base away lies a much larger clone, so this may be a sequencing read error. The chain recombines TRBV18 with TRBJ2-1; D call uncertain. The CDR3 contains 13 residues. Germline-derived CDR1 and CDR2 are KGHSH and LQKENI. Written as DNA, the CDR3 is TGTGCCAGCGCACCTGTGGGGAACAATGAGCAGTTCTTC. It encodes CASAPVGNNEQFF. The whole variable domain, filled in from reference TRBV18 and TRBJ2-1, reads NAGVMQNPRHLVRRRGQEARLRCSPMKGHSHVYWYRQLPEEGLKFMVYLQKENIIDESGMPKERFSAEFPKEGPSILRIQQVVRGDSAAYFCASAPVGNNEQFFGPGTRLTVL.

The chain employs TRBV27 and TRBJ2-3; TRBD1 matches at 9 bases. The V and J ends lost 8 bases and 1 base, in that order; junction bases with no gene match: 10. CDR3 length: 16 amino acids. CDR1 MNHEY and CDR2 SMNVEV come from the germline V gene (reference sequence). The CDR3 protein is CASARGRDRGTDTQYF. CDR3 sequence (DNA): TGTGCCAGCGCAAGAGGCCGGGACAGGGGCACAGATACGCAGTATTTT.

This chain joins TRBV10-3 and TRBJ2-3; D tentatively reads TRBD1 or TRBD2 (5 bases each). Germline CDR1 and CDR2: ENHRY and SYGVKD. CDR3 size: 13 residues. Trimming shortened V by 6 bases and J by 5 bases, and 12 bases separated the two germline ends. The CDR3 DNA follows: TGTGCCATCAGGGGGGAACATATAGATACGCAGTATTTT. This translates into CAIRGEHIDTQYF.

This clonotype was recorded a few times. The chain recombines TRBV28 with TRBJ2-7; weak D call: TRBD2 (7 bases). Germline V gives CDR1 MDHEN, CDR2 SYDVKM. The length of the CDR3 is 15 residues. Trimming removed 3 bases from V and 2 bases from J, with 14 bases in between. CDR3 region: CASSLVRGPPYEQYF. In nucleotides, the CDR3 is TGTGCCAGCAGTTTGGTGCGGGGGCCTCCCTACGAGCAGTACTTC.

This clonotype was counted at least ten times. J is TRBJ1-2 and V is TRBV11-2, with TRBD1 as a possible D gene (5 bases). Germline V gene lookup returns CDR1 SGHAT and CDR2 FQNNGV. CDR3 length: 11 residues. V dropped 5 bases and J dropped 6 bases, with 7 bases sitting between them. DNA of the CDR3: TGTGCCAGCAGCCGGGACCATGGCTACACCTTC. Protein: CASSRDHGYTF.

The CDR3 nucleotides are TGCAGTGCTATAGATACAGTCGGAGGAGATACGCAGTATTTT. It yields the protein CSAIDTVGGDTQYF. The chain links TRBV20-1 to TRBJ2-3, with D perhaps TRBD2 (5 bases). This CDR3 is built from 14 residues. The V end was cut by 4 bases, the J end by 5 bases, with 16 bases between. Germline V gene lookup returns CDR1 DFQATT and CDR2 SNEGSKA (reference sequence).

The chain joins TRBV20-1 to TRBJ1-5, with 8 positions matching TRBD1. The germline V gene encodes CDR1 DFQATT and CDR2 SNEGSKA (reference sequence). The CDR3 has 14 residues. V was clipped by 6 bases and J by 1 base; unmatched bases: 5. The CDR3 DNA reads as TGCAGTGCGCCGACAGGGGCGAGCAATCAGCCCCAGCATTTT. Amino acid sequence: CSAPTGASNQPQHF.

The sample holds a few counts of this clonotype. J is TRBJ2-5 and V is TRBV20-1; 15 bases agree with TRBD2. Germline CDR1 is DFQATT and CDR2 is SNEGSKA (reference sequence). The V segment lost 6 bases and the J segment 9 bases; nucleotides outside the gene matches: 8. The CDR3 contains 14 residues. CDR3 region: CSAEGLAGGWAQYF. CDR3 nucleotide sequence: TGCAGTGCCGAAGGACTAGCGGGAGGGTGGGCCCAGTACTTC.

This clonotype occurred once. CDR3 in DNA: TGTGCCACCAGTCAGAACCGGGACACGAACAATGAGCAGTTCTTC. Translating gives CATSQNRDTNNEQFF. The rearrangement links TRBV24-1 to TRBJ2-1; weak D call: TRBD1 (6 bases). Trimming took off 6 bases at V and 5 bases at J, with 16 bases between the two ends. The V gene's germline CDR1 is KGHDR and CDR2 SFDVKD. The CDR3 covers 15 residues.

As to this clonotype: An end of the junction does not agree with germline; a read error may underlie this. This chain links TRBV6-1 with TRBJ2-2; a weak D match, TRBD2 (6 bases). Germline-derived CDR1 and CDR2 are MNHNS and SASEGT. The CDR3 consists of 18 residues. The DNA for the CDR3 is TGTGCCAGCAGCATGTACGGGAGTAAGTTGCCGAACACCGGGGGGCTGTTTTTT. Encoded protein: CASSMYGSKLPNTGGLFF.

This clonotype was seen a few times. V usage is TRBV7-9 and J usage is TRBJ2-1; the match to TRBD1 covers 9 bases. Germline CDR1 is SEHNR and CDR2 is FQNEAQ (reference sequence). V lost 0 bases, J lost 9 bases, and 3 bases stayed unmatched. CDR3 length equals 14 residues. CDR3 DNA sequence: TGTGCCAGCAGCTTAGCCGGGACAGGGTGTGAGCAGTTCTTC. Translating it yields CASSLAGTGCEQFF.

Only a few counts were recorded for this clonotype. The V gene is TRBV10-3, the J gene TRBJ1-6; D remains ambiguous. The CDR3 has 14 residues. Trimming took 7 bases from V and 5 from J, leaving 12 bases between them. CDR1 is ENHRY and CDR2 is SYGVKD in the germline V gene. For the CDR3, the DNA is TGTGCCATCACCGCGGACGGGGATAATTCACCCCTCCACTTT. As protein: CAITADGDNSPLHF.

The chain couples TRBV5-1 to TRBJ2-7, with D perhaps TRBD2 (6 bases). Trimming took off 2 bases at V and 1 base at J, with 13 bases between the two ends. This CDR3 spans 15 amino acids. Germline lookup yields CDR1 SGHRS and CDR2 YFSETQ. CDR3 loop: CASSFGLTDSYEQYF. The CDR3 DNA is TGCGCCAGCAGCTTCGGACTAACGGATTCCTACGAGCAGTACTTC.

V and J are TRBV2 and TRBJ1-1; tentatively, D is TRBD1 (5 bases). This CDR3 is 15 amino acids long. Germline-derived CDR1 and CDR2 are SNHLY and FYNNEI. V was clipped by 8 bases and J by 1 base, with 17 bases between them. The CDR3 loop reads CASGREVRGNTEAFF. The CDR3 nucleotides read TGTGCCAGCGGCAGGGAGGTTCGGGGGAACACTGAAGCTTTCTTT.